Described below is a single T cell receptor (beta chain) sequence and its context. The antigen remains undetermined. Germline loops: CDR1 SGHRS, CDR2 YFSETQ. Trimming cost V 4 bases and J 5 bases; bases outside gene matches: 8. The length of the CDR3 is 15 residues. The data originate from a study of cytomegalovirus exposure and HLA in healthy donors. Looking at the study overall: Counted in an early data release were tens of millions of unique TCRs from HLA-typed donors. Study observations and caveats: For most TCR sequences rarity was the rule, although some public TCRs occurred in many donors.

Donors were ostensibly healthy at sampling, although undocumented immune exposures were probable. Primers for the PCR totalled 60 Vbeta and 13 Jbeta. Clones were sequenced by immunoSEQ multiplex PCR, and TCRdb holds only the in-frame ones, with some missing. This sample has 100,000 or so clones, with roughly 15% found just once. The chain recombines TRBV5-1 with TRBJ1-4; 7 bases are shared with TRBD1. What was sequenced was PBMCs. The source is a female donor in good health and CMV-seronegative. The CDR3 sequence: CASSSRTGDNEKLFF. In DNA form, the CDR3 reads TGCGCCAGCAGCAGCCGGACAGGTGACAATGAAAAACTGTTTTTT.